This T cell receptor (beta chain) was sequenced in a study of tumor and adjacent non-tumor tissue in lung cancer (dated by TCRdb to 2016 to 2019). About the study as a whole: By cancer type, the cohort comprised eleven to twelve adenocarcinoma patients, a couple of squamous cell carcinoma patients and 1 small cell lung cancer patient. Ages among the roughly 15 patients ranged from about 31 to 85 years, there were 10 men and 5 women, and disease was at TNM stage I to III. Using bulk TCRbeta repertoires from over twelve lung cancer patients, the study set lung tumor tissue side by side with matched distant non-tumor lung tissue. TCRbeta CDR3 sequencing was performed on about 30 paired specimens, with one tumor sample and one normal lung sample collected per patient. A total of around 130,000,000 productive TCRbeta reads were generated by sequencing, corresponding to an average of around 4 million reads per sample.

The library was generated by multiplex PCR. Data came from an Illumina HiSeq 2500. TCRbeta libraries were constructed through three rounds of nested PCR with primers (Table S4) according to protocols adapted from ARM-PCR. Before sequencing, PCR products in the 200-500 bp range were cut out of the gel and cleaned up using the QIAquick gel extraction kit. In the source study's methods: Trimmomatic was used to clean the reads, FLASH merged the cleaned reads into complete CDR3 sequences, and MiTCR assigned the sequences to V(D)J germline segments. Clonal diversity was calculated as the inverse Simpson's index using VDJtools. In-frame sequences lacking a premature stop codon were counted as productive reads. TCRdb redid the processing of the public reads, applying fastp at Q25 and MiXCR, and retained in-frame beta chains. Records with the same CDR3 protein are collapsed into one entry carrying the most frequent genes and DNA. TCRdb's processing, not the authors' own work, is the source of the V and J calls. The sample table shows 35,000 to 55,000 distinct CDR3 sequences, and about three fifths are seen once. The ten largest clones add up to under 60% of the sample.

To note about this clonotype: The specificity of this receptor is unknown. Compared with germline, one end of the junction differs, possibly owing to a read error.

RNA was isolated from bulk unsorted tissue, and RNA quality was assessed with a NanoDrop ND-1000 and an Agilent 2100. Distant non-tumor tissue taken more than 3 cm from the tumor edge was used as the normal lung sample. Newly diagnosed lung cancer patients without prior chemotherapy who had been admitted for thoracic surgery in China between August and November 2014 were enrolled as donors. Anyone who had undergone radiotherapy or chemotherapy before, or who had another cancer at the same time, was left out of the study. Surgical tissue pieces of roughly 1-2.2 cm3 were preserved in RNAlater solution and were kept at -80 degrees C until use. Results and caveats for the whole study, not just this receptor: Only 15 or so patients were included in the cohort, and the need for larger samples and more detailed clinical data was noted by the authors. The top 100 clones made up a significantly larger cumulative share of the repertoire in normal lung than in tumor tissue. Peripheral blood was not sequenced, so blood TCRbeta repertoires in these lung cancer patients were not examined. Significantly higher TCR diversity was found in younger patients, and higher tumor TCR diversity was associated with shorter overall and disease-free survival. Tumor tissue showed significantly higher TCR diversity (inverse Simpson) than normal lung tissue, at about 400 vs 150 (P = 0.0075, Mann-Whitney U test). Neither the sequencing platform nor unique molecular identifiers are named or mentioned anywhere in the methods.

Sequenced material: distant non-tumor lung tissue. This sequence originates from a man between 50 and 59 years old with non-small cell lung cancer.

The DNA is TGTGCCAGCAGCTTAGTTGAGACGCAAACACCCCCCCACTTT. It is translated as CASSLVETQTPPHF. This receptor chain uses TRBV7-9 and TRBJ1-6, with no confidently assigned D gene. CDR1 SEHNR and CDR2 FQNEAQ were looked up in the germline V gene (reference sequence). The CDR3 has 14 amino acids, counting the end cysteine and phenylalanine. Only CDR3 DNA is held: 42 bases, read in frame from base 1.